This TCR beta chain came from a study of blood T cell repertoires in COVID-19. Study-level background: There were acute and convalescent COVID-19 samples, and they came from the United States, Italy and Spain.

CDR3 length: 18 amino acids. CDR1 is LGHDT and CDR2 is YNNKEL in the germline V gene (reference sequence). After removal of 4 bases from V and 0 bases from J, the junction contained 10 bases not matched to a gene. In the original workflow: By means of reference gene primer amplification, nucleated cell counts were estimated. Data came from immunoSEQ multiplex PCR; TCRdb stores just in-frame clones and leaves some out. That table is the source of V, J and clone size, and D and trimming were worked out from the DNA. The sample includes about 200,000 clones, roughly 79% of them seen just once. Source material: peripheral blood. This TCR derives from a human donor with acute or convalescent COVID-19. The donor label of this sample is uncertain. The chain recombines TRBV3-1 (or the pseudogene TRBV3-2) with TRBJ1-5; 9 bases agree with TRBD1. CDR3 sequence (DNA): TGTGCCAGCAGCCGGGGGACAGGGAAGGTATATAGCAATCAGCCCCAGCATTTT. This sequence encodes CASSRGTGKVYSNQPQHF.